The 11 T cell receptor beta chains listed next were all sequenced from one sample in a study of CD8 T cells in Susac syndrome. The RNA, roughly 0.45 to 1 ug, was put through reverse transcription using random hexamers. TCRdb passed the immunoSEQ multiplex PCR reads through MiXCR, listing each CDR3 protein once. The table shows about 66,000 distinct CDR3 sequences, with 94% occurring only once. Sequencing was done on a sample of CD8+ T cells from PBMCs. The receptors shown here come from a human donor with multiple sclerosis.

This clonotype appeared a single time. The V gene is TRBV20-1, the J gene TRBJ2-1; D is unresolved. Germline V CDR1 and CDR2: DFQATT, SNEGSKA (reference sequence). The CDR3 contains 15 residues. Trimming removed 0 bases at V and 4 bases at J, with 13 bases between. CDR3 nucleotides: TGCAGTGCTAGAGATACGAACTACCCATACAATGAGCAGTTCTTC. Protein sequence: CSARDTNYPYNEQFF.

This chain links TRBV3-1 with TRBJ2-6; D call uncertain. Germline V gives CDR1 LGHDT, CDR2 YNNKEL (reference sequence). The V end lost 0 bases, the J end lost 2 bases, and 8 bases lay between the germline ends. The CDR3 is made up of 16 amino acids. CDR3 region: CASSQDLGTGANVLTF. Here the CDR3 DNA reads TGTGCCAGCAGCCAAGATCTGGGTACTGGGGCCAACGTCCTGACTTTC.

V usage is TRBV5-1 and J usage is TRBJ2-3, with 14 bases lining up with TRBD2. J lost 2 bases, V lost 3 bases, and 5 bases had no gene match. CDR1 is SGHRS, CDR2 YFSETQ, per germline. This CDR3 has 17 amino acids. CDR3 protein: CASSSGTSGGDTDTQYF. The CDR3 DNA reads as TGCGCCAGCAGCTCGGGGACTAGCGGGGGTGACACAGATACGCAGTATTTT.

The chain is built from TRBV27 and TRBJ1-1; D is possibly TRBD1 (5 bases). The V gene lost 4 bases and the J gene lost 7 bases, with 13 bases spanning the gap. The CDR3 loop spans 13 amino acids. In germline, CDR1 is MNHEY, CDR2 SMNVEV (reference sequence). The CDR3 DNA sequence: TGTGCCAGCAGTTGGGGGAACGGCGGTGAAGCTTTCTTT. Translation gives CASSWGNGGEAFF.

The rearrangement joins TRBV29-1 to TRBJ2-3, with TRBD1 matching over 7 bases. The ends lost 2 bases at V and 1 base at J; junction bases unmatched: 3. CDR3 length: 14 residues. The germline V gene encodes CDR1 SQVTM and CDR2 ANQGSEA. CDR3 sequence reads: CSVETGVRTDTQYF. The CDR3 coding sequence is TGCAGCGTTGAAACAGGGGTCCGCACAGATACGCAGTATTTT.

This clonotype has a single count. The chain recombines TRBV28 with TRBJ1-5; possible D gene TRBD1, 5 bases. Germline V gene lookup returns CDR1 MDHEN and CDR2 SYDVKM. This CDR3 is built from 14 residues. Trimming pared 6 bases from V and 0 bases from J, leaving 9 bases between. As DNA, the CDR3 is TGTGCCAGCAGGATGACAGTTAGCAATCAGCCCCAGCATTTT. This codes for CASRMTVSNQPQHF.

This chain connects TRBV3-1 to TRBJ1-2; no clear D. V was cut by 3 bases and J by 6 bases, with 14 bases left in between. This CDR3 is 14 amino acids long. Germline V CDR1 and CDR2: LGHDT, YNNKEL (reference sequence). In DNA, the CDR3 is TGTGCCAGCAGCCATGCCTGGGTCGAAGATGGCTACACCTTC. Translation gives CASSHAWVEDGYTF.

The chain recombines TRBV5-1 with TRBJ2-3; D is possibly TRBD1 (6 bases). Trimming removed 0 bases from V and 4 bases from J, with 15 bases in between. Germline V lookup: CDR1 SGHRS, CDR2 YFSETQ. The CDR3 length is 16 residues. CDR3 DNA sequence: TGCGCCAGCAGCTTGGAAGGGCAGGGGCTGGCAGATACGCAGTATTTT. Its translation: CASSLEGQGLADTQYF.

V and J are TRBV27 and TRBJ2-7; 9 bases fit TRBD1. Trimming took 4 bases from V and 4 from J; bases not matched to a gene: 8. CDR1 is MNHEY and CDR2 is SMNVEV in the germline V gene (reference sequence). The CDR3 contains 15 residues. DNA for the CDR3: TGTGCCAGCAGTTATACCGGGACAGGGATTTACGAGCAGTACTTC. Translated: CASSYTGTGIYEQYF.

V and J are TRBV3-1 and TRBJ2-7; TRBD2 agrees at 10 bases. CDR3 length: 14 residues. The germline CDR1 and CDR2 sequences are LGHDT and YNNKEL (reference sequence). V lost 4 bases, J lost 4 bases, and 4 bases stayed unmatched. This CDR3 is CASSPPSGSYEQYF. CDR3 nucleotides: TGTGCCAGCAGCCCCCCTAGCGGGAGTTACGAGCAGTACTTC.

V and J are TRBV20-1 and TRBJ1-5, with D maybe TRBD1 (6 bases). This CDR3 is built from 12 residues. Germline values: CDR1 DFQATT, CDR2 SNEGSKA (reference sequence). Between the trimmed V and J ends, which lost 5 bases and 9 bases, there was a span of 14 bases. CDR3 protein: CSASNRAGPQHF. In DNA, the CDR3 is TGCAGTGCTTCTAACAGGGCCGGGCCCCAGCATTTT.